These 3 T cell receptor beta chains were all obtained from the same sample, sequenced in a study of blood T cell repertoires in COVID-19. Generated by immunoSEQ multiplex PCR, the TCRdb table keeps only in-frame clones and is missing some. The sample lists fewer than 80,000 clones; around 88% were seen once. The sequenced sample consisted of peripheral blood. The receptor source for this set is a man older than 75 with COVID-19, enrolled during active disease.

A few counts support this clone. The chain links TRBV5-1 to TRBJ1-1; 7 nucleotides line up with TRBD1. Germline V gene lookup returns CDR1 SGHRS and CDR2 YFSETQ. V trimming: 2 bases; J trimming: 6 bases; junction bases outside the gene matches: 10. The CDR3 consists of 15 residues. The CDR3 here is CASSFQPGGLAEAFF. The CDR3 nucleotides read TGCGCCAGCAGCTTCCAACCAGGGGGTCTCGCTGAAGCTTTCTTT.

This rearrangement joins TRBV4-1 to TRBJ2-3; 10 bases are shared with TRBD2. Germline V gene data show CDR1 as MGHRA and CDR2 as YSYEKL. The J segment lost 5 bases and the V segment lost 4 bases, leaving 6 bases of the junction unmatched. CDR3 length equals 15 residues. CDR3 DNA sequence: TGCGCCAGCAGCCGCAGCGGGGGGGCAGGAGATACGCAGTATTTT. Amino acid sequence: CASSRSGGAGDTQYF.

V is TRBV5-4 and J is TRBJ1-2, with 7 bases identical to TRBD1. The V gene end was trimmed by 1 base and the J gene end by 8 bases; junction bases not matched to a gene: 11. This CDR3 comprises 15 residues. Germline lookup yields CDR1 SGHNT and CDR2 YYREEE (reference sequence). Written as DNA, the CDR3 is TGTGCCAGCAGCTTGCCGGGACAGTTGGTTGCAGGCTACACCTTC. Encoded protein: CASSLPGQLVAGYTF.